Below are 6 T cell receptor beta chains sequenced from a single sample in a study of T cell clones after liver transplantation. The method was immunoSEQ multiplex PCR; TCRdb's version includes in-frame clones alone and lacks a portion of them. The sample lists more than 95,000 clones, approximately 90% seen once, with more than 0.8% in the top ten. Sequencing used CD4+ T cells from blood, obtained 12 months after liver transplant. The receptors were gathered from a human patient who received a liver transplant. Some T cells may trace back to the graft donor.

This rearrangement joins TRBV5-6 to TRBJ2-2, with 7 positions matching TRBD1. The V gene's germline CDR1 is SGHDT and CDR2 YYEEEE. Losses at the gene ends were 1 base for V and 3 bases for J; bases not matched to a gene: 3. This CDR3 comprises 15 residues. The CDR3, as DNA: TGTGCCAGCAGCTTGACGGACAGGCACACCGGGGAGCTGTTTTTT. The encoded protein is CASSLTDRHTGELFF. Full variable domain (remainder filled in from reference TRBV5-6 and TRBJ2-2): DAGVTQSPTHLIKTRGQQVTLRCSPKSGHDTVSWYQQALGQGPQFIFQYYEEEERQRGNFPDRFSGHQFPNYSSELNVNALLLGDSALYLCASSLTDRHTGELFFGEGSRLTVL.

The genes are TRBV6-1 and TRBJ1-1, with no clear D. Trimming shortened V by 5 bases and J by 6 bases, and 10 bases separated the two germline ends. The CDR3 is 12 residues long. Germline CDR1 is MNHNS and CDR2 is SASEGT. The CDR3 DNA reads as TGTGCCAGCAGTCCCAGAGCGGCTGAAGCTTTCTTT. The encoded protein is CASSPRAAEAFF.

This sequence joins TRBV7-2 and TRBJ1-5; 7 positions agree with TRBD1. V lost 4 bases, J lost 0 bases, and 6 bases stayed unmatched. The CDR3 is 16 residues long. Germline values: CDR1 SGHTA, CDR2 FQGNSA. In DNA, the CDR3 is TGTGCCAGCAGCTCAGGGGGGGCGCCTAGCAATCAGCCCCAGCATTTT. It translates to CASSSGGAPSNQPQHF. Supplemented by reference TRBV7-2 and TRBJ1-5, the full variable domain reads GAGVSQSPSNKVTEKGKDVELRCDPISGHTALYWYRQSLGQGLEFLIYFQGNSAPDKSGLPSDRFSAERTGGSVSTLTIQRTQQEDSAVYLCASSSGGAPSNQPQHFGDGTRLSIL.

V and J are TRBV5-1 and TRBJ2-3; 7 bases line up with TRBD1. J lost 0 bases, V lost 9 bases, and 4 bases had no gene match. This CDR3 is 13 amino acids long. CDR1 is SGHRS, CDR2 YFSETQ, per germline. The CDR3 here is CATRQGSTDTQYF. CDR3 coding DNA: TGCGCCACCAGACAGGGAAGCACAGATACGCAGTATTTT.

The J gene is TRBJ1-2, the V gene TRBV19; unclear D gene. Looked up from germline, CDR1 is LNHDA and CDR2 is SQIVND (reference sequence). Trimming took 2 bases from V and 4 from J, leaving 14 bases between them. This CDR3 region has 15 residues. This chain's CDR3 is CASSISAGGTYGYTF. The DNA of the CDR3 is TGTGCCAGTAGTATATCGGCGGGAGGAACCTATGGCTACACCTTC.

The chain has TRBV5-1 and TRBJ2-5; D unclear. V shed 2 bases and J shed 3 bases, with 5 bases lying between them. The germline V gene has CDR1 SGHRS and CDR2 YFSETQ. The CDR3 sequence is 12 residues long. The CDR3 DNA reads TGCGCCAGCAGCTTATCGGAAGAGACCCAGTACTTC. Translating it yields CASSLSEETQYF.